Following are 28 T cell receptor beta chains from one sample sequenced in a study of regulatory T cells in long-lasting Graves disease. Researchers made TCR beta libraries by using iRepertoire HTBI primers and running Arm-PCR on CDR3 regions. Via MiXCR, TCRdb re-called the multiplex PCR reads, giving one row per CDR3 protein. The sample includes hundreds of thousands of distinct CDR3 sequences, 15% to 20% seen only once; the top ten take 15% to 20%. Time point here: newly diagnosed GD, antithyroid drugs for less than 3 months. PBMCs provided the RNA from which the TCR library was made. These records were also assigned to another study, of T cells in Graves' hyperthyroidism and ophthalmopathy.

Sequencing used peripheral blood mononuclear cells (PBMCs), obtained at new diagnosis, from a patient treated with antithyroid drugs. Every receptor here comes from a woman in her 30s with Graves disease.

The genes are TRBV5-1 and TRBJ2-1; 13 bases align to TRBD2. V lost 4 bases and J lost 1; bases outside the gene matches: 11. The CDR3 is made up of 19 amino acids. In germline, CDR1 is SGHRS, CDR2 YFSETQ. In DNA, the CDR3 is TGCGCCAGCAGCCTTTCCGGGACTAGCGGGAACGCATCCTACAATGAGCAGTTCTTC. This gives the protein CASSLSGTSGNASYNEQFF.

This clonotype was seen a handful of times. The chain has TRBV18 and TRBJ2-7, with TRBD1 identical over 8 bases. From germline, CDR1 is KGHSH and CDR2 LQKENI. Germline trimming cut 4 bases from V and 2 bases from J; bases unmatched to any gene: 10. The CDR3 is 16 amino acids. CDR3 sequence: CASSRNSGQATYEQYF. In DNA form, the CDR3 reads TGTGCCAGCTCACGCAATTCGGGACAGGCCACCTACGAGCAGTACTTC.

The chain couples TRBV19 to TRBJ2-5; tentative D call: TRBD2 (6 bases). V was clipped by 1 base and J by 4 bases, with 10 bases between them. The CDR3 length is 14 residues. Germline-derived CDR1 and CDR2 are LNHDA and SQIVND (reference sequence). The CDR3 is CASSIGGGRETQYF. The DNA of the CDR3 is TGTGCCAGTAGTATAGGTGGAGGGCGAGAGACCCAGTACTTC.

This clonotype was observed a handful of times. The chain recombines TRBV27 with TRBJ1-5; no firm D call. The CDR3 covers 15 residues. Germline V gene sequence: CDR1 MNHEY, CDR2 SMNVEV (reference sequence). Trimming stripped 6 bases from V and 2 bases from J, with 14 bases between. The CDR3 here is CASRRFTTGNQPQHF. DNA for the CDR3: TGTGCCAGCAGGAGGTTCACAACGGGCAATCAGCCCCAGCATTTT.

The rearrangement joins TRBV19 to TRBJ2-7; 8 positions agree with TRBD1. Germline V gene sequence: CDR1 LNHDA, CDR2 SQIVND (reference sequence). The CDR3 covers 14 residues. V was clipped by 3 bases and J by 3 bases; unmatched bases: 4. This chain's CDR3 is CASSMRGQDYEQYF. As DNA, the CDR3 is TGTGCCAGTAGTATGAGGGGACAGGACTACGAGCAGTACTTC.

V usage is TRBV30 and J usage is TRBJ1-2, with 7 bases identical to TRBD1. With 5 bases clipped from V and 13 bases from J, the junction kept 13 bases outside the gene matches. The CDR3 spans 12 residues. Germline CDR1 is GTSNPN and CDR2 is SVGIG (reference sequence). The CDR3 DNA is TGTGCCTGGGCTCGGGGACAGTTAGTTTCCACCTTC. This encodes CAWARGQLVSTF.

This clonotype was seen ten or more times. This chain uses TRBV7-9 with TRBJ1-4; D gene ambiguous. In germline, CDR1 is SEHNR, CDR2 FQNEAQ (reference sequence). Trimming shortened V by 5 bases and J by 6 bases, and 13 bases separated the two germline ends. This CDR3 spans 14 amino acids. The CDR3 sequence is CASSEKVSDEKLFF. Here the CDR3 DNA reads TGTGCCAGCAGCGAAAAAGTTTCGGATGAAAAACTGTTTTTT.

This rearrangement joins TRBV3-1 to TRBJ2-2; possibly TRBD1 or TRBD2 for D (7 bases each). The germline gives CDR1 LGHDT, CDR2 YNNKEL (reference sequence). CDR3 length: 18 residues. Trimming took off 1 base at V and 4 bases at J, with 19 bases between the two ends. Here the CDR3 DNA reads TGTGCCAGCAGCCAAGTCATCGGGGGAGGGGGCAGCACCGGGGAGCTGTTTTTT. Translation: CASSQVIGGGGSTGELFF. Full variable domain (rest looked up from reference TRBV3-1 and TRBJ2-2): DTAVSQTPKYLVTQMGNDKSIKCEQNLGHDTMYWYKQDSKKFLKIMFSYNNKELIINETVPNRFSPKSPDKAHLNLHINSLELGDSAVYFCASSQVIGGGGSTGELFFGEGSRLTVL.

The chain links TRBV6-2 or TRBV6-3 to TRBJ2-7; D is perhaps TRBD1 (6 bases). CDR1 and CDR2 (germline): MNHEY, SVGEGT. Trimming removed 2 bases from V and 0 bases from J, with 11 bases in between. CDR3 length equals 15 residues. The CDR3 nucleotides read TGTGCCAGCAGTTACCTGAGGACAGACTCCTACGAGCAGTACTTC. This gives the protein CASSYLRTDSYEQYF.

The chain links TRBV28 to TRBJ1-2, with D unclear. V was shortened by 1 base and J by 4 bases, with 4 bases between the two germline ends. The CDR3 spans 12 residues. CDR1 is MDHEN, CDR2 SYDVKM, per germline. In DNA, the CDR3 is TGTGCCAGCAGTTTATCCTCCTATGGCTACACCTTC. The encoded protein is CASSLSSYGYTF.

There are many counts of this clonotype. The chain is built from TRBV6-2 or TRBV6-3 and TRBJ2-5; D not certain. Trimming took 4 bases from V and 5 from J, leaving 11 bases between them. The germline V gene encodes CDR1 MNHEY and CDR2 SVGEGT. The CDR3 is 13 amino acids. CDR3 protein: CASSSVRDETQYF. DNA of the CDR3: TGTGCCAGCAGTTCGGTGAGAGACGAGACCCAGTACTTC.

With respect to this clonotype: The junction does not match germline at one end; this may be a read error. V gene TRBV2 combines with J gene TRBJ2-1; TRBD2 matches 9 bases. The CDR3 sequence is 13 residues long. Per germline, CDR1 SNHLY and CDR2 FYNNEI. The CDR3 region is CTSEGREGDEQFF. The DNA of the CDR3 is TGTACCAGCGAGGGGCGGGAGGGCGATGAGCAGTTCTTC.

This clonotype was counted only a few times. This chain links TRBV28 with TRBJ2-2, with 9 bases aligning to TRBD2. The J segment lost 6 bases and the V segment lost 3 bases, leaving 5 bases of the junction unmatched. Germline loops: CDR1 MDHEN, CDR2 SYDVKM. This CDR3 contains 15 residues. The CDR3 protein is CASSFLAGHAGELFF. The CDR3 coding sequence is TGTGCCAGCAGTTTTCTAGCGGGACATGCCGGGGAGCTGTTTTTT.

The chain's CDR3 is CSVPTSGRSNEQFF. The CDR3 nucleotides are TGCAGTGTCCCTACTAGCGGGAGGAGCAATGAGCAGTTCTTC. This chain connects TRBV20-1 to TRBJ2-1; TRBD2 aligns across 12 bases. CDR1 DFQATT and CDR2 SNEGSKA come from the germline V gene (reference sequence). CDR3 length: 14 residues. V lost 7 bases to trimming and J lost 6 bases; unmatched junction nucleotides: 7.

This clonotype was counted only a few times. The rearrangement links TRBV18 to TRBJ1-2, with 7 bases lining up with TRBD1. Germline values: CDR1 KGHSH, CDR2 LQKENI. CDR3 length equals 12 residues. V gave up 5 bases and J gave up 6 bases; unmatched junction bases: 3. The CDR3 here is CASSATGDGYTF. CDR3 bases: TGTGCCAGCTCAGCCACAGGGGATGGCTACACCTTC.

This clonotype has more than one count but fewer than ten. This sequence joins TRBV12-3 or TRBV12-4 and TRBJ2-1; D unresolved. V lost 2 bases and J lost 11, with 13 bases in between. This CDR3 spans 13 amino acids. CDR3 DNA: TGTGCCAGCAGTTTATTAGCCCCTGGGAAGCAGTTCTTC. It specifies CASSLLAPGKQFF.

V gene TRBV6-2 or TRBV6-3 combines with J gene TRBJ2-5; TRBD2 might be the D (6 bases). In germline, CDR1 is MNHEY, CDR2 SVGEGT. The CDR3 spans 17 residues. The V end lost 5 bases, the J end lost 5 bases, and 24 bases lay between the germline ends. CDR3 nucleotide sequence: TGTGCCAGCAGTGAGTTGGAGGGAGGCCATGGTCTTGAGACCCAGTACTTC. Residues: CASSELEGGHGLETQYF.

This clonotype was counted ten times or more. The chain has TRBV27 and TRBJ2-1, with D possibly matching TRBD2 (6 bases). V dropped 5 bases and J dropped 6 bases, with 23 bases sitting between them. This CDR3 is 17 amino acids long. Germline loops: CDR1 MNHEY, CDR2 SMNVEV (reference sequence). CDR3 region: CASSPRGGAARINEQFF. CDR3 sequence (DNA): TGTGCCAGCAGTCCGCGGGGCGGGGCAGCGAGGATCAATGAGCAGTTCTTC.

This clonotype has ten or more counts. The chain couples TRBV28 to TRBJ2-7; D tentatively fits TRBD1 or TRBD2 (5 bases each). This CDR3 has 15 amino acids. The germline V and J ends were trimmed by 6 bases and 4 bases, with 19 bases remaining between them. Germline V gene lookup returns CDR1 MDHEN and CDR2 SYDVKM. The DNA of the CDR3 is TGTGCCAGCAGCGTACAGGTAGCCCGGGGTTACGAGCAGTACTTC. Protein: CASSVQVARGYEQYF.

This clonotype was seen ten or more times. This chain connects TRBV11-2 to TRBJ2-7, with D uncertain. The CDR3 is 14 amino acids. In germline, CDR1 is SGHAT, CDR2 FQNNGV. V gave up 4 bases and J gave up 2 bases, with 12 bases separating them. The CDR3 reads CASSSPSSPYEQYF. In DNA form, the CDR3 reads TGTGCCAGCAGCTCGCCCTCCTCCCCCTACGAGCAGTACTTC.

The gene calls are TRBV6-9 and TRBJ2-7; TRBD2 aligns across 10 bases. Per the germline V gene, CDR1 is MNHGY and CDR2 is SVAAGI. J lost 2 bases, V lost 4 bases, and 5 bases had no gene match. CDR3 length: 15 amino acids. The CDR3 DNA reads TGTGCCAGCAGTTTTTGGACTAGCGGTGCCTACGAGCAGTACTTC. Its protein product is CASSFWTSGAYEQYF.

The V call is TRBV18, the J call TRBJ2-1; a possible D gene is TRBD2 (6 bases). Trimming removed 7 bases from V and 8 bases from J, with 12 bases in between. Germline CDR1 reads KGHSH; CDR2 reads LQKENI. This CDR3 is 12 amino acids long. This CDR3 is CASLYGGDEQFF. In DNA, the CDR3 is TGTGCCAGCTTATACGGGGGAGATGAGCAGTTCTTC.

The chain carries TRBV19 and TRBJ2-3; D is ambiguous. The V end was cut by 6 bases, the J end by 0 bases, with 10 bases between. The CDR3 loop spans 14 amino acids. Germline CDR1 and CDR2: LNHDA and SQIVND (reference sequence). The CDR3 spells CASSDRPSTDTQYF. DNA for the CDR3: TGTGCCAGTAGCGACCGGCCTAGCACAGATACGCAGTATTTT.

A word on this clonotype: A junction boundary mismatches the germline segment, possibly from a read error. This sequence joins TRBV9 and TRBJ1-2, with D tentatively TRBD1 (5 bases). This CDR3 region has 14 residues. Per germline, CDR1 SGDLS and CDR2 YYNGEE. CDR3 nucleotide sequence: TGTGCCGGCAGCGTCCCCGGGACGGCCAATGGCTACACCTTC. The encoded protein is CAGSVPGTANGYTF.

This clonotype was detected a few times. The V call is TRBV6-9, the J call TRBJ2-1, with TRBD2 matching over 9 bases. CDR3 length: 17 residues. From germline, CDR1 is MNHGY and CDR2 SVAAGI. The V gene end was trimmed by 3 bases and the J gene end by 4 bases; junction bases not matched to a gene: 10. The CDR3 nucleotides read TGTGCCAGCAGTTACGGCGGGCGACTAGCGGATTACAATGAGCAGTTCTTC. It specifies CASSYGGRLADYNEQFF.

The CDR3 DNA reads TGTGCCATCAGCGAGGGACAGGGTCACGAGCAGTACTTC. Its protein is CAISEGQGHEQYF. The rearrangement joins TRBV10-3 to TRBJ2-7; 9 positions match TRBD1. CDR3 length: 13 residues. Trimming at V came to 6 bases and at J to 5 bases, leaving 5 bases not matched to a gene. CDR1 and CDR2 from the germline V gene are ENHRY and SYGVKD.

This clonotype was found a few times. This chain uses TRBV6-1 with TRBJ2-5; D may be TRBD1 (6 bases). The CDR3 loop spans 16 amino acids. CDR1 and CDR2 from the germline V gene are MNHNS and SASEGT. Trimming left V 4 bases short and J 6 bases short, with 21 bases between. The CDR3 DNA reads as TGTGCCAGCAGTGGGGGACACCGTATGTTGGGAAAGACCCAGTACTTC. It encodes CASSGGHRMLGKTQYF.

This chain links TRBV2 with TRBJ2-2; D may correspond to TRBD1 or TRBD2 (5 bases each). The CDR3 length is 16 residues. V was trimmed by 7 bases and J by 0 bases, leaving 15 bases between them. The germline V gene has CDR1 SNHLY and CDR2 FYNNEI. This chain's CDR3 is CASNLDQGANTGELFF. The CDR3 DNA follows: TGTGCCAGCAACCTCGACCAGGGAGCGAACACCGGGGAGCTGTTTTTT.